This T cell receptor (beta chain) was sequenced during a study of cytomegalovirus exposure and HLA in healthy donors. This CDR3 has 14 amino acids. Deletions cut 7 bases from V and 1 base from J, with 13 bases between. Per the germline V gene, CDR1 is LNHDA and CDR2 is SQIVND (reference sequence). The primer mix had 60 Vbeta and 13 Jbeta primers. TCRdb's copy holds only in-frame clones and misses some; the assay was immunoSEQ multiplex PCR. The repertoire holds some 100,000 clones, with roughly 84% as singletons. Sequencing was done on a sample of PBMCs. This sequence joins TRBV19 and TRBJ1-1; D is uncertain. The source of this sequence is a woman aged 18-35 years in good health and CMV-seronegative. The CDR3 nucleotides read TGTGCCAGTAAATTTGGAGGAGCGAACACTGAAGCTTTCTTT. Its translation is CASKFGGANTEAFF.